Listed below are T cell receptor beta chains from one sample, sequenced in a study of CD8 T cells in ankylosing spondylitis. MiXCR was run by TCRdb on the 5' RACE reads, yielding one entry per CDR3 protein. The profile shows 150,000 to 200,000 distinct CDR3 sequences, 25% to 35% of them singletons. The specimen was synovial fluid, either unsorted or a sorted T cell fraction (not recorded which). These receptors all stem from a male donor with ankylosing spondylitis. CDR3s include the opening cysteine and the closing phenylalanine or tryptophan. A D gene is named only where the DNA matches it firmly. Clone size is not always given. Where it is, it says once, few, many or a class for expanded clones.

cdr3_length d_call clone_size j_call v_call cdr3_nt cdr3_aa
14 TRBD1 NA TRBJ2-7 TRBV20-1 TGCAGTGCTAGAGGGCAGGGGGCGCGCCGGGAGCAGTACTTC CSARGQGARREQYF
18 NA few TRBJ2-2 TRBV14 TGTGCCAGCAGCCCTAAACAAGGAGTCCAAGGAGGCACCGGGGAGCTGTTTTTT CASSPKQGVQGGTGELFF
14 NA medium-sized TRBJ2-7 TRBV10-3 TGTGCCATCAGCCAGCCTCCCCCCTCCTACGAGCAGTACTTC CAISQPPPSYEQYF
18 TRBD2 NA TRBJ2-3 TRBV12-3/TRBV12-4 TGTGCCAGCAGTCCTCGGGCACTAGCGGGAGGGAGCACAGATACGCAGTATTTT CASSPRALAGGSTDTQYF
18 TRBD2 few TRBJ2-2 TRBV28 TGTGCCAGCAGTCTTGGACTAGCGGGAGGGACGTACACCGGGGAGCTGTTTTTT CASSLGLAGGTYTGELFF
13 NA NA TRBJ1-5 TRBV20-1 TGCAGTGCTAGCCGGGGCCTCAATCAGCCCCAGCATTTT CSASRGLNQPQHF
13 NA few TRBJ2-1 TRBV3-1 TGTGCCAGCAGCTTTACCGGAGGGAATGAGCAGTTCTTC CASSFTGGNEQFF
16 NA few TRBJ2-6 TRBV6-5 TGTGCCAGCAGTTATTCTGGTGGATCTGGGGCCAACGTCCTGACTTTC CASSYSGGSGANVLTF
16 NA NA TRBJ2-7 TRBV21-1 TGTGCCAGCAGCAAAGGTCTAGCGGGAGAACCCTACGAGCAGTACTTC CASSKGLAGEPYEQYF
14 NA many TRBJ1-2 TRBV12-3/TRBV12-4 TGTGCCAGCAGTTCGGGCCGCGTCAACTATGGCTACACCTTC CASSSGRVNYGYTF
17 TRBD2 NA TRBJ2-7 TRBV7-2 TGTGCCAGCAGCTTAGCCCGGACTAGCGGGGGGCCCTACGAGCAGTACTTC CASSLARTSGGPYEQYF
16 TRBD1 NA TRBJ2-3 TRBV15 TGTGCCACCAGCGCGCGGGTCGGGACAGGCCCAGATACGCAGTATTTT CATSARVGTGPDTQYF
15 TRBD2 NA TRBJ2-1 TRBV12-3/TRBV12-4 TGTGCCAGCAGGACTAGCGGACACTCCTACAATGAGCAGTTCTTC CASRTSGHSYNEQFF
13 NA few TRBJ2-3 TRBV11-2 TGTGCCAGCAGCTTAGAGCCAGAAGATACGCAGTATTTT CASSLEPEDTQYF
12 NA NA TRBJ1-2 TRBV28 TGTGCCAGTAAAACCGGGACATATGGCTACACCTTC CASKTGTYGYTF
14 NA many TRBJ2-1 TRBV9 TGTGCCAGCAGCGTAGCTACAGGTTACAATGAGCAGTTCTTC CASSVATGYNEQFF
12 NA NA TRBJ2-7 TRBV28 TGTGCCAGCAGCTTCCCCTACTACGAGCAGTACTTC CASSFPYYEQYF
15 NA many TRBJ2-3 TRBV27 NA CASSLGFGEGDTQYF
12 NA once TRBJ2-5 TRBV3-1 TGTGCCAGCAGCCAAACTTCGGGGGCCCAGTACTTC CASSQTSGAQYF
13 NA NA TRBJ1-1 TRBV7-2 TGTGCCAGCAGCGGGTCCCTAAACACTGAAGCTTTCTTT CASSGSLNTEAFF
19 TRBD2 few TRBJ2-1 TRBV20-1 TGCAGTGCTCTGGGACTAGCGGAAACTCTTGGGGGGAGCTACAATGAGCAGTTCTTC CSALGLAETLGGSYNEQFF
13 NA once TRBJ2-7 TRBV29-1 TGCAGCGTTGGGGAGAGGGCCGTTTACGAGCAGTACTTC CSVGERAVYEQYF
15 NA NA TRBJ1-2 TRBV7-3 TGTGCCAGCAGCTTAACGGGGTTGGGGTCCGGCGGCTACACCTTC CASSLTGLGSGGYTF
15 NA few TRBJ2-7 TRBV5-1 TGCGCCAGCAGCCCCCGGGGTCAGCATTCCTACGAGCAGTACTTC CASSPRGQHSYEQYF
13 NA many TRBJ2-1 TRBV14 TGTGCCAGCAGCCAAGCAAGTCTGAATGAGCAGTTCTTC CASSQASLNEQFF
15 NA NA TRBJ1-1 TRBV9 TGTGCCAGCAGCGCAACCGACGGCCTGAACACTGAAGCTTTCTTT CASSATDGLNTEAFF
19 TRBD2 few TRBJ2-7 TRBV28 TGTGCCAGCAGTTCCCAATGGTTAACTAGCGGGAGGACGAAATACGAGCAGTACTTC CASSSQWLTSGRTKYEQYF
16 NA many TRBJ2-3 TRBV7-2 TGTGCCAGCAGCTCACAGCCCCGGTCCGGGGCAGATACGCAGTATTTT CASSSQPRSGADTQYF
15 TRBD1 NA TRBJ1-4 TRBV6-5 TGTGCCAGCAGTTCCGACAGGGGGCCTGGTGAAAAACTGTTTTTT CASSSDRGPGEKLFF
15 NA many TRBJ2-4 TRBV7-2 TGTGCCAGCAGCTTAGCTGTGGTAGCCAAAAACATTCAGTACTTC CASSLAVVAKNIQYF
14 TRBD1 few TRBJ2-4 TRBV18 TGTGCCAGCTCACCACCGGGACAGAAAAACATTCAGTACTTC CASSPPGQKNIQYF
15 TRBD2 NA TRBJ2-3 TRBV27 TGTGCCAGCAGCCCTGGGGAGGGCCGGGGGGATACGCAGTATTTT CASSPGEGRGDTQYF
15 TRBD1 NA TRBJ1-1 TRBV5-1 TGCGCCAGCAGCTTGGGGGCAGGGGGCCAAGCTGAAGCTTTCTTT CASSLGAGGQAEAFF